Below are 18 T cell receptor beta chains sequenced from a single sample in a study of T-cell reconstitution after alpha-beta-depleted transplantation in children. Preparation of the TCRbeta library involved a method that used unique molecular identifiers. TCRdb called the PCR reads again in MiXCR, with one record for every CDR3 protein. The table records roughly 790,000 distinct CDR3 sequences, approximately 15% of them present only once. This sample comprised PBMCs, mostly from graft donor cells, obtained 360 days after TCRalphabeta/CD19-depleted stem cell transplant. The receptors derive from a male patient younger than 18 who had a stem cell transplant for acute lymphoblastic leukemia, so the T cells may come from the graft donor.

A few counts support this clonotype. The rearrangement uses TRBV13 and TRBJ2-1, with 7 bases that match TRBD2. The V gene end was trimmed by 10 bases and the J gene end by 8 bases; junction bases not matched to a gene: 11. This CDR3 region has 13 residues. The V gene's germline CDR1 is PRHDT and CDR2 FYEKMQ (reference sequence). The CDR3 DNA sequence: TGTGCCACCAGACGGGACTACTTGGATGAGCAGTTCTTC. This codes for CATRRDYLDEQFF.

This clonotype was seen a few times. V gene TRBV29-1 combines with J gene TRBJ1-2; no clear D gene. V lost 2 bases, J lost 8 bases, and 15 bases lay in between. The CDR3 length is 13 residues. CDR1 and CDR2 (germline): SQVTM, ANQGSEA. Here the CDR3 reads CSVEKYGSEGYTF. Here the CDR3 DNA reads TGCAGCGTTGAAAAGTACGGTTCGGAAGGCTACACCTTC.

The chain uses TRBV20-1 and TRBJ2-7; 10 bases match TRBD2. CDR1 and CDR2 (germline): DFQATT, SNEGSKA (reference sequence). V dropped 6 bases and J dropped 6; count of bases not matched to a gene: 2. The CDR3 runs to 11 residues. The CDR3 region has the DNA TGCAGTGCCAAGCGGGAGGGCGAGCAGTACTTC. Its translation: CSAKREGEQYF.

This sequence joins TRBV15 and TRBJ1-4, with TRBD1 matching over 7 bases. The CDR3 spans 16 residues. J lost 2 bases, V lost 2 bases, and 5 bases had no gene match. Germline values: CDR1 LNHNV, CDR2 YYDKDF (reference sequence). The CDR3 DNA is TGTGCCACCAGCAGAACGACAGGGCGGACTAATGAAAAACTGTTTTTT. This codes for CATSRTTGRTNEKLFF. The whole variable domain, remainder taken from reference TRBV15 and TRBJ1-4, is DAMVIQNPRYQVTQFGKPVTLSCSQTLNHNVMYWYQQKSSQAPKLLFHYYDKDFNNEADTPDNFQSRRPNTSFCFLDIRSPGLGDTAMYLCATSRTTGRTNEKLFFGSGTQLSVL.

V is TRBV5-1 and J is TRBJ2-7, with 9 bases matching TRBD1. There are 13 residues in the CDR3. V gave up 3 bases and J gave up 5 bases; unmatched junction bases: 3. CDR1 is SGHRS, CDR2 YFSETQ, per germline. CDR3 amino acids: CASSWDRAHEQYF. For the CDR3, the DNA is TGCGCCAGCAGCTGGGACAGGGCGCACGAGCAGTACTTC.

The chain is built from TRBV2 and TRBJ2-1, with D tentatively TRBD1 (5 bases). Germline CDR1 SNHLY, CDR2 FYNNEI. This CDR3 region has 17 residues. Trimming removed 6 bases from V and 0 bases from J, with 18 bases in between. This chain's CDR3 is CASRGAGPPSSYNEQFF. The CDR3 DNA sequence: TGTGCCAGCAGAGGCGCAGGGCCCCCGAGCTCCTACAATGAGCAGTTCTTC.

The V gene is TRBV4-1, the J gene TRBJ2-2; D ambiguous. CDR3 size: 15 residues. The V gene's germline CDR1 is MGHRA and CDR2 YSYEKL. Trimming removed 3 bases from V and 5 bases from J, with 13 bases in between. The CDR3 bases are TGCGCCAGCAGCCACGAAGACTTGATGACCGGGGAGCTGTTTTTT. It is translated as CASSHEDLMTGELFF.

This chain links TRBV4-1 with TRBJ1-2, with 8 positions matching TRBD1. This CDR3 has 15 residues. V lost 4 bases, J lost 3 bases, and 7 bases stayed unmatched. Germline lookup yields CDR1 MGHRA and CDR2 YSYEKL. CDR3 DNA sequence: TGCGCCAGCAGCCCCTCGTCAGGGGGCGACTATGGCTACACCTTC. It encodes CASSPSSGGDYGYTF.

The chain carries TRBV15 and TRBJ2-7, with TRBD1 as a possible D gene (5 bases). CDR1 and CDR2 (germline): LNHNV, YYDKDF (reference sequence). The CDR3 has 15 amino acids. Trimming shortened V by 0 bases and J by 0 bases, and 9 bases separated the two germline ends. In DNA, the CDR3 is TGTGCCACCAGCAGAGACTTACAGGACTCCTACGAGCAGTACTTC. This codes for CATSRDLQDSYEQYF.

This clonotype was detected a few times. J is TRBJ2-7 and V is TRBV9; D is ambiguous. The V gene lost 0 bases and the J gene lost 4 bases, with 14 bases spanning the gap. The CDR3 spans 15 residues. The germline V gene has CDR1 SGDLS and CDR2 YYNGEE. The CDR3: CASSVDPTLGYEQYF. CDR3 in DNA: TGTGCCAGCAGCGTAGATCCGACTCTCGGGTACGAGCAGTACTTC.

The rearrangement uses TRBV5-1 and TRBJ2-1, with 10 bases that match TRBD2. The CDR3 runs 16 residues. In germline, CDR1 is SGHRS, CDR2 YFSETQ. The V and J ends lost 3 bases and 4 bases, in that order; junction bases with no gene match: 7. The CDR3 here is CASSSLASGRYNEQFF. DNA of the CDR3: TGCGCCAGCAGCTCACTGGCTAGCGGGAGATACAATGAGCAGTTCTTC.

CDR3 DNA: TGCGCCAGCAGCCCCCTAGCAGGTACCTATCAGCCCCAGCATTTT. Amino acids: CASSPLAGTYQPQHF. V usage is TRBV5-1 and J usage is TRBJ1-5; D not certain. Per germline, CDR1 SGHRS and CDR2 YFSETQ. The CDR3 is 15 residues long. V lost 4 bases to trimming and J lost 5 bases, with 16 bases between them.

This clonotype was seen at least ten times. The chain recombines TRBV20-1 with TRBJ2-7, with D unclear. V shed 3 bases and J shed 6 bases, with 15 bases lying between them. Per germline, CDR1 DFQATT and CDR2 SNEGSKA (reference sequence). This CDR3 contains 13 residues. The CDR3 sequence is CSARDPNDGEQYF. The CDR3 coding sequence is TGCAGTGCTAGGGACCCAAACGATGGCGAGCAGTACTTC.

This clonotype was counted a few times. J is TRBJ1-5 and V is TRBV28; D is undetermined. This CDR3 contains 14 residues. Germline V gene data show CDR1 as MDHEN and CDR2 as SYDVKM. Between the trimmed V and J ends, which lost 2 bases and 4 bases, there was a span of 9 bases. Here the CDR3 reads CASSLPATNQPQHF. CDR3 nucleotide sequence: TGTGCCAGCAGTTTACCAGCAACTAATCAGCCCCAGCATTTT.

The chain recombines TRBV18 with TRBJ2-5; D gene ambiguous. Looked up from germline, CDR1 is KGHSH and CDR2 is LQKENI. This CDR3 contains 13 residues. V was trimmed by 0 bases and J by 5 bases, leaving 7 bases between them. The CDR3 protein is CASSPPVEETQYF. CDR3 sequence (DNA): TGTGCCAGCTCACCACCGGTGGAGGAGACCCAGTACTTC.

This clonotype was observed a handful of times. The rearrangement uses TRBV4-2 and TRBJ2-7, with 12 bases fitting TRBD2. The CDR3 contains 16 residues. Trimming took 3 bases from V and 4 from J; bases not matched to a gene: 7. Germline-derived CDR1 and CDR2 are LGHNA and YNFKEQ. The CDR3 reads CASSHHLAGGPYEQYF. In DNA form, the CDR3 reads TGTGCCAGCAGCCACCATCTAGCGGGAGGGCCGTACGAGCAGTACTTC.

This clonotype was detected only a few times. This chain uses TRBV7-9 with TRBJ2-7; no reliable D call. This CDR3 is 15 amino acids long. The germline V gene encodes CDR1 SEHNR and CDR2 FQNEAQ (reference sequence). V shed 2 bases and J shed 2 bases, with 13 bases lying between them. CDR3 protein: CASSLRHNNPYEQYF. CDR3 DNA sequence: TGTGCCAGCAGCTTACGCCACAATAACCCCTACGAGCAGTACTTC.

This chain joins TRBV6-5 and TRBJ2-7, with D unresolved. Deletions cut 7 bases from V and 0 bases from J, with 13 bases between. The CDR3 totals 14 residues. CDR1 MNHEY and CDR2 SVGAGI come from the germline V gene. CDR3 residues: CASTFWGSSYEQYF. Here the CDR3 DNA reads TGTGCCAGCACCTTCTGGGGAAGCTCCTACGAGCAGTACTTC.